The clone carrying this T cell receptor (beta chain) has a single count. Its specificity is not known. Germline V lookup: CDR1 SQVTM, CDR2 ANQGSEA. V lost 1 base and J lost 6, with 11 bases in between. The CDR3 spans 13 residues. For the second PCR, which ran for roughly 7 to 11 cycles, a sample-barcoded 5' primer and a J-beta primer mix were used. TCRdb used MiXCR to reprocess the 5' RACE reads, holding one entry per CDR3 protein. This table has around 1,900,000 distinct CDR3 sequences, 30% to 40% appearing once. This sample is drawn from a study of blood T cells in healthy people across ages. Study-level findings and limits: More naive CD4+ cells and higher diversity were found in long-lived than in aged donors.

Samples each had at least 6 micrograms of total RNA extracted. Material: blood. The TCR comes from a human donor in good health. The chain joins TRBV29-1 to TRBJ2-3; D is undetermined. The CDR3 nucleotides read TGCAGCGTTGAAGGCAGTACGCTGGATACGCAGTATTTT. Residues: CSVEGSTLDTQYF.